What follows are 10 T cell receptor beta chains derived from one specimen sequenced in a study of cytomegalovirus exposure and HLA in healthy donors. PCR was performed using 60 Vbeta and 13 Jbeta primers. This table comes from immunoSEQ multiplex PCR, and its TCRdb copy is limited to in-frame clones, with some not included. The data contain around 99,000 clones, 70% to 85% of them singletons. Sequenced: PBMCs. Source of these receptors: a male donor in good health and CMV-seronegative.

DNA for the CDR3: TGTGCCATCAGTGTAGGTGGAGGGATCAACCAAGAGACCCAGTACTTC. Encoded protein: CAISVGGGINQETQYF. The chain is built from TRBV10-3 and TRBJ2-5; tentatively, D is TRBD2 (6 bases). Germline loops: CDR1 ENHRY, CDR2 SYGVKD. The CDR3 is 16 amino acids. The V and J ends lost 4 bases and 0 bases respectively, with 15 bases between them.

This clone appeared a few times. The rearrangement joins TRBV5-6 to TRBJ2-2; D is unclear. There are 13 residues in the CDR3. V lost 0 bases to trimming and J lost 6 bases, with 6 bases between them. CDR1 and CDR2 (germline): SGHDT, YYEEEE. In DNA, the CDR3 is TGTGCCAGCAGCTTGGACATGCCCGGGGAGCTGTTTTTT. It is translated as CASSLDMPGELFF.

The chain has TRBV5-6 and TRBJ2-3; 9 bases agree with TRBD2. Unmatched junction bases numbered 7, after V lost 2 bases and J lost 3 bases. The germline CDR1 and CDR2 sequences are SGHDT and YYEEEE. The CDR3 spans 16 residues. CDR3 sequence reads: CASSFDSGRRTDTQYF. In DNA form, the CDR3 reads TGTGCCAGCAGCTTCGATAGCGGGAGAAGAACAGATACGCAGTATTTT.

The rearrangement uses TRBV30 and TRBJ2-7; 7 nucleotides agree with TRBD1. V gave up 2 bases and J gave up 3 bases; unmatched junction bases: 7. The CDR3 is 14 residues long. Germline values: CDR1 GTSNPN, CDR2 SVGIG (reference sequence). This chain's CDR3 is CAWSIDGTVYEQYF. The CDR3 coding sequence is TGTGCCTGGAGTATCGACGGGACAGTCTACGAGCAGTACTTC. Drawing the rest from reference TRBV30 and TRBJ2-7, the complete variable domain is SQTIHQWPATLVQPVGSPLSLECTVEGTSNPNLYWYRQAAGRGLQLLFYSVGIGQISSEVPQNLSASRPQDRQFILSSKKLLLSDSGFYLCAWSIDGTVYEQYFGPGTRLTVT.

V and J are TRBV19 and TRBJ2-2; D possibly corresponds to TRBD1 (6 bases). Germline-derived CDR1 and CDR2 are LNHDA and SQIVND (reference sequence). This CDR3 contains 17 residues. V was cut by 2 bases and J by 3 bases, with 16 bases left in between. This CDR3 reads CASSITRTAGDTGELFF. The DNA for the CDR3 is TGTGCCAGTAGTATAACTCGGACCGCAGGGGACACCGGGGAGCTGTTTTTT.

This clone appeared a single time. The V gene is TRBV28, the J gene TRBJ1-6; tentatively, D is TRBD1 (5 bases). Germline V lookup: CDR1 MDHEN, CDR2 SYDVKM. V gave up 6 bases and J gave up 2 bases, with 14 bases separating them. There are 16 residues in the CDR3. The DNA of the CDR3 is TGTGCCAGCAGGTTTATGGGGCGCACCTATAATTCACCCCTCCACTTT. Translation: CASRFMGRTYNSPLHF.

The chain joins TRBV19 to TRBJ2-7; TRBD1 agrees at 9 bases. The CDR3 length is 14 residues. CDR1 and CDR2 (germline): LNHDA, SQIVND (reference sequence). J gave up 3 bases and V 6 bases, and 6 bases lay outside the gene matches. The CDR3 sequence is CASRPTGGGYEQYF. CDR3 sequence (DNA): TGTGCCAGTAGACCGACAGGGGGAGGCTACGAGCAGTACTTC.

This clone was seen just once. V is TRBV15 and J is TRBJ2-1; 9 nucleotides line up with TRBD1. Trimming at V came to 5 bases and at J to 6 bases, leaving 8 bases not matched to a gene. Per the germline V gene, CDR1 is LNHNV and CDR2 is YYDKDF (reference sequence). The CDR3 runs 15 residues. The DNA for the CDR3 is TGTGCCACCAGCGGTCGGACAGGGGAGGCCAATGAGCAGTTCTTC. Its translation: CATSGRTGEANEQFF.

This rearrangement joins TRBV6-5 to TRBJ2-7; 7 nucleotides line up with TRBD2. Germline CDR1 reads MNHEY; CDR2 reads SVGAGI. The CDR3 contains 15 residues. Trimming took 1 base from V and 7 from J; bases not matched to a gene: 10. The CDR3 loop reads CASSYLSGAGREQYF. The CDR3 region has the DNA TGTGCCAGCAGTTACTTAAGCGGGGCGGGGAGGGAGCAGTACTTC.

The gene calls are TRBV10-3 and TRBJ2-5; 7 bases agree with TRBD2. Trimming took 5 bases from V and 5 from J; bases not matched to a gene: 8. Germline V gives CDR1 ENHRY, CDR2 SYGVKD. The CDR3 has 14 residues. The CDR3 loop is CAISKGEGGETQYF. CDR3 DNA sequence: TGTGCCATCAGTAAAGGGGAGGGTGGGGAGACCCAGTACTTC.